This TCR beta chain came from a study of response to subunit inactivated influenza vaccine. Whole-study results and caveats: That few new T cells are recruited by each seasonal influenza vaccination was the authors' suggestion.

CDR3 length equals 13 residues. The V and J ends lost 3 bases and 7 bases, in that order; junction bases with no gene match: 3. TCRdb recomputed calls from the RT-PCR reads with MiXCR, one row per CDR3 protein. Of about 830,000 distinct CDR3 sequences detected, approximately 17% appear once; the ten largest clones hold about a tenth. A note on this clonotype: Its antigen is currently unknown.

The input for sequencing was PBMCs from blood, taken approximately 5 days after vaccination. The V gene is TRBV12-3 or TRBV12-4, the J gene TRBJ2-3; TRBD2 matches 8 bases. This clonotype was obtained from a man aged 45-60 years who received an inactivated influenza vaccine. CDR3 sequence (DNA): TGTGCCAGCAGTTTGGGCGGGAGGAATACGCAGTATTTT. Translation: CASSLGGRNTQYF.